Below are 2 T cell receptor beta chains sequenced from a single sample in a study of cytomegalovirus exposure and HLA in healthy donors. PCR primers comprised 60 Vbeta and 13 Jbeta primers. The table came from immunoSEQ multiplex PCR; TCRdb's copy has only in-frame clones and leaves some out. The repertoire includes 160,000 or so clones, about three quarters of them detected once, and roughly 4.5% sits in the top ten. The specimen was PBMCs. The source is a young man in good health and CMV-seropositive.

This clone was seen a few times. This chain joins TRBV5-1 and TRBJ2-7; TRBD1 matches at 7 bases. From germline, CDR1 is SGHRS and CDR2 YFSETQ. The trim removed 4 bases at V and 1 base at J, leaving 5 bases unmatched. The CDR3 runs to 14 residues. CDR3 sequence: CASSPGQSSYEQYV. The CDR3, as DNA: TGCGCCAGCAGCCCGGGACAGAGTTCCTACGAGCAGTACGTC.

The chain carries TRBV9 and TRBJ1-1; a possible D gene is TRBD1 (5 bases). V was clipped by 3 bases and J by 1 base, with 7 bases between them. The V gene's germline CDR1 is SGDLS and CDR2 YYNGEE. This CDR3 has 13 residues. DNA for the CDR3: TGTGCCAGCAGCGCTACAGGGAACACTGAAGCTTTCTTT. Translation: CASSATGNTEAFF.